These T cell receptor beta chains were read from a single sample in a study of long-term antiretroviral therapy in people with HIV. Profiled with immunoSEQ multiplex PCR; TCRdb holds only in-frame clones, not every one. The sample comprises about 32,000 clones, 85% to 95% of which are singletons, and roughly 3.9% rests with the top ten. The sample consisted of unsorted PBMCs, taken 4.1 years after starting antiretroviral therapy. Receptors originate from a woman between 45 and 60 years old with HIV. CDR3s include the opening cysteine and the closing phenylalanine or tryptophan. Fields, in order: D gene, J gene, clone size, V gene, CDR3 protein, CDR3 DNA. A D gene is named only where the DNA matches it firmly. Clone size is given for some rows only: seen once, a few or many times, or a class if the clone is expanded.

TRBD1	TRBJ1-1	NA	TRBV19	CASSPRTGEVTEAFF	TGTGCCAGTAGTCCTCGGACAGGGGAGGTTACTGAAGCTTTCTTT
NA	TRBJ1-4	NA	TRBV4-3	CASSQGRGVGEKLFF	TGCGCCAGCAGCCAAGGCCGAGGGGTTGGTGAAAAACTGTTTTTT
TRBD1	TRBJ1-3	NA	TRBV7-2	CASSPQGAEGNTIYF	TGTGCCAGCAGCCCTCAGGGGGCAGAAGGAAACACCATATATTTT
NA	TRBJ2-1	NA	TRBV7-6	CASSLYSTVNEQFF	TGTGCCAGCAGCCTTTATTCGACAGTGAATGAGCAGTTCTTC
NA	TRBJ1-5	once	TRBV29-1	CSLGVSNQPQHF	TGCAGTCTTGGGGTTTCCAATCAGCCCCAGCATTTT
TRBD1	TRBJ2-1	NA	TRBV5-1	CASSWTGVPNEQFF	TGCGCCAGCAGCTGGACAGGGGTCCCCAATGAGCAGTTCTTC
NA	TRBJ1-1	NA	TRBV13	CASSLGDTEAFF	TGTGCCAGCAGCTTGGGGGACACTGAAGCTTTCTTT
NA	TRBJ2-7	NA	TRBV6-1	CASHLSGASYEQYF	TGTGCCAGCCATTTAAGCGGCGCCTCCTACGAGCAGTACTTC
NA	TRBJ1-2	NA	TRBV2	CASRGSYYGYTF	TGTGCCAGCAGGGGAAGCTACTATGGCTACACCTTC
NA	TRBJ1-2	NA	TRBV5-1	CASSLPDRRIGYTF	TGCGCCAGCAGCTTGCCAGACAGGAGGATTGGCTACACCTTC
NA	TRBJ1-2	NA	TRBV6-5	CASTPQGIGYGYTF	TGTGCCAGCACCCCACAGGGAATTGGCTATGGCTACACCTTC
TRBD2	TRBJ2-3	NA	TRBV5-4	CASSPASGGTYTQYF	TGTGCCAGCAGCCCGGCGAGCGGGGGAACTTATACGCAGTATTTT
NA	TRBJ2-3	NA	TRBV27	CASSFRGRGTDTQYF	TGTGCCAGCAGTTTCCGGGGGCGGGGCACAGATACGCAGTATTTT
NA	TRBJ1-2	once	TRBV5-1	CASSQDSGAFGYGYTF	TGCGCCAGCAGCCAGGACTCAGGGGCCTTCGGCTATGGCTACACCTTC
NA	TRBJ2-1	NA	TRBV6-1	CASKPARVYNEQFF	TGTGCCAGCAAACCCGCTAGAGTCTACAATGAGCAGTTCTTC
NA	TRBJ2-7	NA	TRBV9	CASSVGGQGTYEQYF	TGTGCCAGCAGCGTAGGGGGTCAGGGGACCTACGAGCAGTACTTC
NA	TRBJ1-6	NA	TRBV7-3	CASSLEGGPSSPLHF	TGTGCCAGCAGCTTAGAGGGGGGGCCGAGTTCACCCCTCCACTTT
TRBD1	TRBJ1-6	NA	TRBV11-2	CASSPRQGGNNSPLHF	TGTGCCAGCAGCCCCCGACAGGGAGGTAACAATTCACCCCTCCACTTT
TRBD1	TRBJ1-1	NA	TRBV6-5	CASSYRDRGFEAFF	TGTGCCAGCAGTTATCGGGACAGGGGGTTTGAAGCTTTCTTT
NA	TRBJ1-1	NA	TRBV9	CASSPPPGVWPEAFF	TGTGCCAGCAGCCCCCCCCCTGGCGTGTGGCCCGAAGCTTTCTTT
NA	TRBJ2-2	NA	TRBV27	CASSLRTDAGELFF	TGTGCCAGCAGTCTGAGAACTGACGCCGGGGAGCTGTTTTTT
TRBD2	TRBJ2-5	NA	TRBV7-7	CASSSAGGLETQYF	TGTGCTAGCAGCTCGGCGGGGGGGCTTGAGACCCAGTACTTC
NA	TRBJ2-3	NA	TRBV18	CASRHDTTRDTQYF	TGTGCCAGCCGACACGACACTACCAGGGATACGCAGTATTTT
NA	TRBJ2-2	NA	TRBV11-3	CASSPEWGGSTGELFF	TGTGCCAGCAGCCCAGAATGGGGGGGCAGCACCGGGGAGCTGTTTTTT
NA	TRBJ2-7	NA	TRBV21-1	CASSKGGGSGECEQYF	TGTGCCAGCAGCAAAGGTGGAGGGTCAGGGGAGTGCGAGCAGTACTTC
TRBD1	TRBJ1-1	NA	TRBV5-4	CASSLGAGGFTEAFF	TGTGCCAGCAGCTTGGGAGCAGGGGGCTTTACTGAAGCTTTCTTT
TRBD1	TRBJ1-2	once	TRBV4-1	CASSLGQGLYGYTF	TGCGCCAGCAGCCTAGGACAGGGCCTCTATGGCTACACCTTC
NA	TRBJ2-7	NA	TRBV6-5	CASSYSGTRIYEQYF	TGTGCCAGCAGTTACTCTGGGACACGGATCTACGAGCAGTACTTC
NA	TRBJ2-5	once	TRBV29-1	CSVADRKETQYF	TGCAGCGTTGCTGACAGAAAAGAGACCCAGTACTTC
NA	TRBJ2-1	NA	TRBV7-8	CASSLAGEQFF	TGTGCCAGCAGCTTAGCGGGGGAGCAGTTCTTC
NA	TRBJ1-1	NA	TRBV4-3	CASSQTGNTEAFF	TGCGCCAGCAGCCAGACAGGGAACACTGAAGCTTTCTTT
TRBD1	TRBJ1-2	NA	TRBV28	CASSSQGYGYTF	TGTGCCAGCAGCTCACAGGGGTACGGCTACACCTTC
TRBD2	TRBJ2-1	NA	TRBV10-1	CASSDPTVAGGYNEQFF	TGCGCCAGCAGTGACCCAACCGTAGCGGGGGGCTACAATGAGCAGTTCTTC
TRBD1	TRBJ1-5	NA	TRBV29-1	CSVRDRGQPQHF	TGCAGCGTGAGGGACAGGGGGCAGCCCCAGCATTTT
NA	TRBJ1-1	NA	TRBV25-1	CASSDLYGRANEAFF	TGTGCCAGCAGTGATCTATATGGCAGGGCTAACGAAGCTTTCTTT
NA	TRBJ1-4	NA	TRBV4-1	CASSQVPGEEKLFF	TGCGCCAGCAGCCAAGTTCCAGGGGAAGAAAAACTGTTTTTT
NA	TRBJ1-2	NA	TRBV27	CASRPFGGGNYGYTF	TGTGCCAGCAGGCCCTTTGGGGGAGGGAACTATGGCTACACCTTC
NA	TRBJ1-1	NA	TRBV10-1	CASRENTEAFF	TGCGCCAGCCGTGAGAACACTGAAGCTTTCTTT
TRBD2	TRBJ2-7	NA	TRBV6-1	CASSGGLAYEQYF	TGTGCCAGCAGTGGGGGACTAGCCTACGAGCAGTACTTC
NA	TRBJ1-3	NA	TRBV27	CASSPGFSGNTIYF	TGTGCCAGCAGTCCCGGCTTCTCTGGAAACACCATATATTTT
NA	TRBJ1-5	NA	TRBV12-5	CASGLVAFDQPQHF	TGTGCTAGTGGTTTGGTTGCATTTGATCAGCCCCAGCATTTT
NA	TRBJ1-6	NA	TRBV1	CTSSVDRGLNNSPLHF	TGCACCAGCAGCGTCGACAGGGGCCTAAATAATTCACCCCTCCACTTT
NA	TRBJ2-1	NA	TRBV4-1	CASSQAWDNYNEQFF	TGCGCCAGCAGCCAAGCCTGGGACAACTACAATGAGCAGTTCTTC
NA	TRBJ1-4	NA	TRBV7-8	CASSLARGRKDEKLFF	TGTGCCAGCAGCTTAGCGCGGGGACGGAAAGATGAAAAACTGTTTTTT
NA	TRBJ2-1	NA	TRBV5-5	CASSWGPDNEQFF	TGTGCCAGCAGCTGGGGGCCGGACAATGAGCAGTTCTTC
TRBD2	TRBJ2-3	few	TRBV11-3	CASSPRQGGLAGAGTDTQYF	TGTGCCAGCAGCCCACGACAGGGGGGACTAGCGGGGGCTGGCACAGATACGCAGTATTTT
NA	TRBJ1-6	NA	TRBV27	CASSKAGASLGIFPLHF	TGTGCCAGCAGCAAGGCAGGGGCTAGCCTCGGGATCTTCCCCCTCCACTTT
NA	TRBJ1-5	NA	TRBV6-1	CASSEARNGGSPPQHF	TGTGCCAGCAGTGAAGCAAGAAACGGGGGCTCCCCACCCCAGCATTTT
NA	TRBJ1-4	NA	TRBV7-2	CASSLGGPTNEKLFF	TGTGCCAGCAGCTTAGGAGGTCCAACTAATGAAAAACTGTTTTTT
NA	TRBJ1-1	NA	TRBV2	CASRGLLNTEAFF	TGTGCCAGCAGGGGTCTTTTGAACACTGAAGCTTTCTTT
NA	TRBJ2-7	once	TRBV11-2	CASSLLLGAGAAEQYF	TGTGCCAGCAGCTTATTGTTGGGGGCCGGAGCTGCCGAGCAGTACTTC
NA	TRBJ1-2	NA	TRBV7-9	CAILSGAGGYTF	TGTGCCATCCTCTCGGGGGCAGGGGGCTACACCTTC
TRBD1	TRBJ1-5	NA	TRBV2	CATRDRYSNQPQHF	TGTGCCACTAGGGACAGGTATAGCAATCAGCCCCAGCATTTT
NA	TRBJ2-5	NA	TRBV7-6	CASSLRAAGGGALQETQYF	TGTGCCAGCAGCTTAAGAGCCGCAGGGGGAGGGGCCCTTCAAGAGACCCAGTACTTC
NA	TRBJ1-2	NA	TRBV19	CASRTGAYGYTF	TGTGCCAGTAGAACCGGGGCCTATGGCTACACCTTC
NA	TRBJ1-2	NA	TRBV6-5	CASTPRRSSYGYTF	TGTGCCAGCACTCCGAGGAGATCTTCCTATGGCTACACCTTC